The clone carrying this T cell receptor (beta chain) occurred once. The sample belongs to a study of cytomegalovirus exposure and HLA in healthy donors. Primers: 60 Vbeta forward and 13 Jbeta reverse. Libraries were prepared by immunoSEQ multiplex PCR; TCRdb keeps only in-frame clonotypes and omits some of them. This sample yields tens of thousands of clones, of which about three quarters are seen a single time; more than 9% belongs to the top ten. The V end was cut by 6 bases, the J end by 2 bases, with 14 bases between. Germline V gene lookup returns CDR1 MDHEN and CDR2 SYDVKM. The CDR3 covers 14 residues. Sampled while nominally healthy, donors likely had unrecorded immune exposures.

This TCR was sampled from a woman aged 50 to 60 in good health and CMV-seronegative. This chain joins TRBV28 and TRBJ2-7; possibly TRBD2 for D (6 bases). Sequenced material: PBMCs. Written as DNA, the CDR3 is TGTGCCAGCAGCTCTGGCGCGGGGACCTACGAGCAGTACTTC. It codes for CASSSGAGTYEQYF.